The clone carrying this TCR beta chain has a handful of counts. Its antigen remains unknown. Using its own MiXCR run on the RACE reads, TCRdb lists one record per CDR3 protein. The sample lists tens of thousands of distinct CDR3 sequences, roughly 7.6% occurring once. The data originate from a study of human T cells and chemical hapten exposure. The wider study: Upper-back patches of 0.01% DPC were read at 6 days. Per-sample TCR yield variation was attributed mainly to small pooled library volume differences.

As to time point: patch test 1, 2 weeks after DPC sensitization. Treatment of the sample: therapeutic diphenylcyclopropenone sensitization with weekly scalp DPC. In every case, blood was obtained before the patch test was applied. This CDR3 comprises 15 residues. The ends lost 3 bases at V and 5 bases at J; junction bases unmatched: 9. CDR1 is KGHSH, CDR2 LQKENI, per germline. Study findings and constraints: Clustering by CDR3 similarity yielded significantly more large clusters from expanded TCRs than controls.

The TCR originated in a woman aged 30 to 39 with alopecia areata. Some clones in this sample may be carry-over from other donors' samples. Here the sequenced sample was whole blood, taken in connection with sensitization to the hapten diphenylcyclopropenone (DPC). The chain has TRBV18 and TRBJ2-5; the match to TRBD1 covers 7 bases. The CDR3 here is CASSPGTDLLETQYF. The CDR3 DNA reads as TGTGCCAGCTCACCCGGGACAGACCTTTTGGAGACCCAGTACTTC. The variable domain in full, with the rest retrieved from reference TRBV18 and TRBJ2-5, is NAGVMQNPRHLVRRRGQEARLRCSPMKGHSHVYWYRQLPEEGLKFMVYLQKENIIDESGMPKERFSAEFPKEGPSILRIQQVVRGDSAAYFCASSPGTDLLETQYFGPGTRLLVL.